Sequencing of this T cell receptor (beta chain) was carried out in a study of shared clonotypes between healthy human individuals. Broader study findings: The expectation was that sequencing depth would affect clonotype sharing among donors.

Nashville, Tennessee was home to all donors, who were Caucasian adults. Comments on this clone: What it recognizes is unknown.

Trimming left V 3 bases short and J 1 base short, with 9 bases between. Germline V gene data show CDR1 as SGDLS and CDR2 as YYNGEE. The CDR3 is made up of 14 amino acids. Researchers ran the assay at a deep level. Sequenced by immunoSEQ multiplex PCR; TCRdb stores in-frame clones only, minus some. The table includes 1,400,000 or so clones, around 98.5% detected once. Material for sequencing was naive CD4+ T cells sorted from blood. Subset denoted: CD45RA+ positively selected. This receptor was obtained from a man aged 30 to 45 in good health. The chain has TRBV9 and TRBJ2-3; D may be TRBD1 (5 bases). The CDR3 loop is CASSGQIRTDTQYF. The CDR3 DNA sequence: TGTGCCAGCAGCGGACAGATACGCACAGATACGCAGTATTTT.